The 8 T cell receptor beta chains reported below all come from one sample, sequenced in a study of T cell responses to AZD1222 COVID-19 vaccine. This table comes from immunoSEQ multiplex PCR, and its TCRdb copy is limited to in-frame clones, with some not included. This sample has about 79,000 clones, with more than 75% found just once. The specimen was peripheral blood, collected on day 0 of AZD1222 vaccination. Source of these receptors: an adult in good health.

V is TRBV7-8 and J is TRBJ1-1; D is possibly TRBD1 (5 bases). Trimming took off 1 base at V and 7 bases at J, with 10 bases between the two ends. The CDR3 spans 13 residues. Germline V lookup: CDR1 SGHVS, CDR2 FQNEAQ. The CDR3 nucleotides read TGTGCCAGCAGCTTAGTCGTGCAGGGTGAAGCTTTCTTT. Protein product: CASSLVVQGEAFF.

V and J are TRBV11-2 and TRBJ2-7; tentatively, D is TRBD1 or TRBD2 (5 bases each). The germline V and J ends were trimmed by 5 bases and 1 base, with 18 bases remaining between them. Per germline, CDR1 SGHAT and CDR2 FQNNGV. This CDR3 is 16 amino acids long. The CDR3 DNA reads as TGTGCCAGCAGCCCGTTAACCGGGACCAAATCCTACGAGCAGTACTTC. As protein: CASSPLTGTKSYEQYF.

This clone was detected ten times or more. The rearrangement joins TRBV5-4 to TRBJ2-5; TRBD2 matches 10 bases. From germline, CDR1 is SGHNT and CDR2 YYREEE (reference sequence). The CDR3 spans 17 residues. V dropped 3 bases and J dropped 4; count of bases not matched to a gene: 12. CDR3: CASSSHSSGRARETQYF. Here the CDR3 DNA reads TGTGCCAGCAGCTCCCACTCCAGCGGGAGGGCCAGAGAGACCCAGTACTTC.

The CDR3, as DNA: TGTGCCAGCAGCTTACAGCGGGGGGGCATCAATGAGCAGTTCTTC. It encodes CASSLQRGGINEQFF. V gene TRBV7-7 combines with J gene TRBJ2-1, with 10 bases that match TRBD2. The V gene end was trimmed by 2 bases and the J gene end by 6 bases; junction bases not matched to a gene: 4. The CDR3 sequence is 15 residues long. Per germline, CDR1 SSHAT and CDR2 FNYEAQ (reference sequence).

The V and J genes are TRBV7-8 and TRBJ2-1; the D gene is possibly TRBD2 (6 bases). Trimming left V 0 bases short and J 0 bases short, with 12 bases between. CDR1 and CDR2 (germline): SGHVS, FQNEAQ. The CDR3 is 17 residues long. CDR3 bases: TGTGCCAGCAGCTTAGCGTCTAGCGCAAACTCCTACAATGAGCAGTTCTTC. Its protein product is CASSLASSANSYNEQFF.

The chain uses TRBV2 and TRBJ2-2; D is perhaps TRBD1 or TRBD2 (5 bases each). The CDR3 totals 16 residues. The germline V and J ends were trimmed by 5 bases and 5 bases, with 18 bases remaining between them. Germline lookup yields CDR1 SNHLY and CDR2 FYNNEI. This CDR3 is CASSPGTAPGTGELFF. The CDR3 DNA sequence: TGTGCCAGCAGTCCCGGGACCGCTCCGGGAACCGGGGAGCTGTTTTTT.

To note about this clone: The junction shows a germline mismatch at one end, possibly a read error. The genes are TRBV11-2 and TRBJ2-3; unclear D gene. Germline CDR1 reads SGHAT; CDR2 reads FQNNGV. The CDR3 consists of 12 residues. CDR3 residues: CASRLGTDTQYF. CDR3 DNA: TGTGCCAGCAGGTTAGGCACAGATACGCAGTATTTT.

This chain joins TRBV7-8 and TRBJ2-5, with TRBD2 matching over 7 bases. This CDR3 contains 15 residues. The V gene end was trimmed by 6 bases and the J gene end by 1 base; junction bases not matched to a gene: 8. Germline V CDR1 and CDR2: SGHVS, FQNEAQ. Here the CDR3 reads CASSPSGDIQETQYF. The DNA for the CDR3 is TGTGCCAGCAGTCCTAGCGGAGATATCCAAGAGACCCAGTACTTC.